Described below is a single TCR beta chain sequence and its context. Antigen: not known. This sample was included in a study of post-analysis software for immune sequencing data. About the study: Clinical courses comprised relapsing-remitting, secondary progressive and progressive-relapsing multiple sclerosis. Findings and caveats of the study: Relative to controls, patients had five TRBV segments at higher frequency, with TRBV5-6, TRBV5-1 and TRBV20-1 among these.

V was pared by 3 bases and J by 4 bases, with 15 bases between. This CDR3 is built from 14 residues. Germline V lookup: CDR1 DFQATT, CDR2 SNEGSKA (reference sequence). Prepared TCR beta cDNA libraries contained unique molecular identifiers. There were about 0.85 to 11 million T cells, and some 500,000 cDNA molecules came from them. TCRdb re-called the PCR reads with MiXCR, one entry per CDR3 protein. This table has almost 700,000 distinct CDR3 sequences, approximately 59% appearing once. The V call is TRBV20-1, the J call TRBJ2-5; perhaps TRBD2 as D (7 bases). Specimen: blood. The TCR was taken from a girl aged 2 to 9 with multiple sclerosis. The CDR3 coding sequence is TGCAGTGCTAGTAGGGGGGGGGCGGGAGAGACCCAGTACTTC. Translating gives CSASRGGAGETQYF.